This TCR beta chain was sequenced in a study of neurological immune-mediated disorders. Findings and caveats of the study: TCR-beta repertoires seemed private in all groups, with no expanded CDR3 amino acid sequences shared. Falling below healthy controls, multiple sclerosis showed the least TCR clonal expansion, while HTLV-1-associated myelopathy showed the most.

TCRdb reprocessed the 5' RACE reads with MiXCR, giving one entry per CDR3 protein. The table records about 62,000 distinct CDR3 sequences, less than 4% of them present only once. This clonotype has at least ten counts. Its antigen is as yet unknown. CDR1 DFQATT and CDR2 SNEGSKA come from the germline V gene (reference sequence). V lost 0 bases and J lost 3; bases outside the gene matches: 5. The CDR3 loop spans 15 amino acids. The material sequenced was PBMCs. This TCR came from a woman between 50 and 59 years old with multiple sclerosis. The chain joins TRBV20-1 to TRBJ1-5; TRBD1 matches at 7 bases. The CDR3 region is CSAREGGGNNQPQHF. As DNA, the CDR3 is TGCAGTGCTAGAGAAGGAGGGGGCAACAATCAGCCCCAGCATTTT.